This entry lists 8 T cell receptor beta chains sequenced from one sample in a study of T cell repertoires in cytomegalovirus infection. These receptors have no identified antigens. TCRdb reprocessed the reads with MiXCR, giving one entry per CDR3 protein. The table has about 480,000 distinct CDR3 sequences, roughly a third seen once. This material consisted of cultured PBMCs, taken from culture after CMV antigen stimulation. The source of these receptors is a human donor in good health (CMV status not recorded). Some clones in this sample may be carry-over from other donors' samples.

V usage is TRBV6-5 and J usage is TRBJ1-2, with TRBD1 as a possible D gene (6 bases). The CDR3 loop spans 14 amino acids. V gave up 5 bases and J gave up 13 bases, with 23 bases separating them. CDR1 and CDR2 (germline): MNHEY, SVGAGI. CDR3 nucleotide sequence: TGTGCCAGCAGTCGACCCGGGACATCCGGTATATCCACCTTC. This encodes CASSRPGTSGISTF.

This clonotype was observed a few times. The rearrangement joins TRBV11-2 to TRBJ2-7; 7 bases map to TRBD2. Germline assignment: CDR1 SGHAT and CDR2 FQNNGV. V lost 0 bases and J lost 2; bases outside the gene matches: 7. This CDR3 contains 16 residues. Here the CDR3 DNA reads TGTGCCAGCAGCTTAGATCGTGGCGGGAGCGCCTACGAGCAGTACGTC. This gives the protein CASSLDRGGSAYEQYV.

This chain connects TRBV12-3 or TRBV12-4 to TRBJ1-2; D remains unclear. Deletions cut 1 base from V and 0 bases from J, with 18 bases between. The CDR3 runs to 18 residues. This CDR3 is CASSLVGRKALANYGYTF. The CDR3 nucleotides read TGTGCCAGCAGTTTAGTTGGGCGGAAGGCTCTAGCTAACTATGGCTACACCTTC.

The chain employs TRBV28 and TRBJ2-3; 9 positions agree with TRBD1. Unmatched junction bases numbered 8, after V lost 4 bases and J lost 3 bases. Germline CDR1 MDHEN, CDR2 SYDVKM. The CDR3 loop spans 16 amino acids. The CDR3 DNA reads as TGTGCCAGCAGTTCTCCGGGACAGGGTTCGACAGATACGCAGTATTTT. This translates into CASSSPGQGSTDTQYF.

This clonotype was recorded a few times. The V and J genes are TRBV20-1 and TRBJ2-5; D possibly corresponds to TRBD1 (6 bases). Germline assignment: CDR1 DFQATT and CDR2 SNEGSKA (reference sequence). The germline V and J ends were trimmed by 5 bases and 4 bases, with 17 bases remaining between them. The CDR3 is 14 residues long. The CDR3 DNA reads TGCAGTGCTCCTAACCCCAGGGGTGGAGAGACCCAGTACTTC. It codes for CSAPNPRGGETQYF.

This clonotype came up once. The chain joins TRBV5-6 to TRBJ2-7; D is uncertain. Per germline, CDR1 SGHDT and CDR2 YYEEEE. The CDR3 extends over 13 amino acids. V was clipped by 1 base and J by 0 bases, with 5 bases between them. The CDR3 region is CASSLYASYEQYV. DNA for the CDR3: TGTGCCAGCAGCTTGTATGCCTCCTACGAGCAGTACGTC.

This rearrangement joins TRBV5-1 to TRBJ1-5, with 9 bases matching TRBD1. The V segment lost 4 bases and the J segment 5 bases; nucleotides outside the gene matches: 7. The CDR3 loop spans 15 amino acids. Germline V lookup: CDR1 SGHRS, CDR2 YFSETQ. The CDR3 sequence: CASSLTGGFDQPQHF. The CDR3 bases are TGCGCCAGCAGCCTGACAGGGGGTTTCGATCAGCCCCAGCATTTT.

There are many counts of this clonotype. V is TRBV29-1 and J is TRBJ1-2; no reliable D call. CDR1 is SQVTM and CDR2 is ANQGSEA in the germline V gene. CDR3 length: 11 amino acids. V was clipped by 2 bases and J by 9 bases, with 10 bases between them. The CDR3 sequence: CSVEIGQSYTF. Here the CDR3 DNA reads TGCAGCGTTGAAATCGGCCAGAGCTACACCTTC. The full variable domain, completed using reference TRBV29-1 and TRBJ1-2, is SAVISQKPSRDICQRGTSLTIQCQVDSQVTMMFWYRQQPGQSLTLIATANQGSEATYESGFVIDKFPISRPNLTFSTLTVSNMSPEDSSIYLCSVEIGQSYTFGSGTRLTVV.